The next 17 T cell receptor beta chains were all read from a single sample in a study of blood T cells in healthy people across ages. Through a sample-barcoded 5' primer and a J-beta primer mix, a second PCR was run for roughly 7 to 12 cycles. TCRdb recomputed calls from the 5' RACE reads with MiXCR, one row per CDR3 protein. The table has 550,000 to 600,000 distinct CDR3 sequences, roughly 43% seen once; the top ten hold approximately 25%. Sequencing was done on a sample of blood. The receptors originated from a man older than 75 in good health.

The table lists this clonotype with a few counts. This chain joins TRBV5-1 and TRBJ2-1; D ambiguous. The CDR3 is made up of 13 amino acids. V lost 4 bases and J lost 9, with 14 bases in between. The germline V gene encodes CDR1 SGHRS and CDR2 YFSETQ. The CDR3 DNA is TGCGCCAGCAGCGTCCCAGCTACAATTGAGCAGTTCTTC. It is translated as CASSVPATIEQFF.

The chain recombines TRBV7-2 with TRBJ1-1, with 10 bases identical to TRBD1. The V gene end was trimmed by 3 bases and the J gene end by 3 bases; junction bases not matched to a gene: 1. This CDR3 has 14 residues. CDR1 is SGHTA, CDR2 FQGNSA, per germline. CDR3 DNA: TGTGCCAGCAGCTTTGGGACAGGGGACACTGAAGCTTTCTTT. This codes for CASSFGTGDTEAFF. Using reference TRBV7-2 and TRBJ1-1 for the parts outside the CDR3, the full variable domain is GAGVSQSPSNKVTEKGKDVELRCDPISGHTALYWYRQSLGQGLEFLIYFQGNSAPDKSGLPSDRFSAERTGGSVSTLTIQRTQQEDSAVYLCASSFGTGDTEAFFGQGTRLTVV.

The chain links TRBV3-1 to TRBJ2-1; possible D gene TRBD2, 5 bases. Germline assignment: CDR1 LGHDT and CDR2 YNNKEL (reference sequence). CDR3 size: 15 residues. Trimming took 5 bases from V and 0 from J, leaving 11 bases between them. CDR3 nucleotides: TGTGCCAGCAGCAGAGGACTGCCCTCCTACAATGAGCAGTTCTTC. Encoded protein: CASSRGLPSYNEQFF.

This clonotype occurred a few times. The V and J genes are TRBV29-1 and TRBJ1-1; TRBD1 might be the D (5 bases). Trimming cost V 1 base and J 2 bases, with 11 bases left between them. Germline loops: CDR1 SQVTM, CDR2 ANQGSEA. The CDR3 has 14 residues. Here the CDR3 DNA reads TGCAGCGTTGAAGGCCGACAGCGAAACACTGAAGCTTTCTTT. This gives the protein CSVEGRQRNTEAFF.

This clonotype has a handful of counts. The chain is built from TRBV29-1 and TRBJ2-7; D gene unclear. Trimming pared 4 bases from V and 4 bases from J, leaving 11 bases between. The CDR3 is 12 amino acids. CDR1 and CDR2 from the germline V gene are SQVTM and ANQGSEA. Here the CDR3 DNA reads TGCAGCGTTGTTACACAGACGTACGAGCAGTACTTC. Amino acid sequence: CSVVTQTYEQYF.

The chain joins TRBV12-3 or TRBV12-4 to TRBJ2-7; the match to TRBD1 covers 9 bases. The V and J ends lost 7 bases and 3 bases, in that order; junction bases with no gene match: 7. The CDR3 consists of 14 residues. The CDR3: CASKTTGGHYEQYF. Written as DNA, the CDR3 is TGTGCCAGCAAGACGACAGGGGGGCACTACGAGCAGTACTTC.

The chain combines TRBV29-1 with TRBJ1-1; D is uncertain. The germline V gene has CDR1 SQVTM and CDR2 ANQGSEA. The V end lost 4 bases, the J end lost 1 base, and 25 bases lay between the germline ends. The CDR3 spans 18 residues. CDR3 coding DNA: TGCAGCGTTGTGCGGTCGGGGAGAGGAGGTACTTGGAACACTGAAGCTTTCTTT. This codes for CSVVRSGRGGTWNTEAFF.

This chain joins TRBV7-2 and TRBJ2-5; D is perhaps TRBD2 (6 bases). There are 15 residues in the CDR3. V lost 6 bases to trimming and J lost 1 base, with 15 bases between them. CDR1 is SGHTA, CDR2 FQGNSA, per germline. CDR3 region: CASSVRGRPQETQYF. CDR3 sequence (DNA): TGTGCCAGCAGTGTTAGAGGGAGGCCCCAAGAGACCCAGTACTTC.

This sequence joins TRBV11-2 and TRBJ2-7; tentatively, D is TRBD1 (5 bases). The CDR3 loop spans 15 amino acids. Trimming pared 5 bases from V and 1 base from J, leaving 15 bases between. Per the germline V gene, CDR1 is SGHAT and CDR2 is FQNNGV. CDR3 DNA sequence: TGTGCCAGCAGCCCCCAGGGCGTCAGATCCTACGAGCAGTACTTC. Amino acid sequence: CASSPQGVRSYEQYF.

The CDR3 sequence: CSANLHGSPETQYF. The DNA of the CDR3 is TGCAGTGCTAACTTACATGGTTCCCCAGAGACCCAGTACTTC. This sequence joins TRBV20-1 and TRBJ2-5; D remains unclear. CDR1 DFQATT and CDR2 SNEGSKA come from the germline V gene (reference sequence). V lost 4 bases and J 4 bases, leaving 16 bases between the germline ends. This CDR3 is built from 14 residues.

The rearrangement joins TRBV12-3 or TRBV12-4 to TRBJ1-2, with a tentative D call TRBD1 (5 bases). The CDR3 totals 13 residues. Trimming left V 3 bases short and J 7 bases short, with 12 bases between. This CDR3 reads CASSFGRDPGYTF. The CDR3 region has the DNA TGTGCCAGCAGTTTTGGAAGGGACCCTGGCTACACCTTC.

This clonotype was counted only a few times. V usage is TRBV3-1 and J usage is TRBJ2-7; tentatively, D is TRBD2 (6 bases). The CDR3 consists of 15 residues. Deletions cut 1 base from V and 0 bases from J, with 10 bases between. The germline gives CDR1 LGHDT, CDR2 YNNKEL (reference sequence). Here the CDR3 reads CASSQGAGSSYEQYF. CDR3 nucleotides: TGTGCCAGCAGCCAAGGGGCGGGGTCCTCCTACGAGCAGTACTTC.

The CDR3 loop is CSGAPGTKNIQYF. CDR3 DNA: TGCAGTGGGGCCCCGGGAACCAAAAACATTCAGTACTTC. The gene calls are TRBV20-1 and TRBJ2-4; D perhaps matches TRBD2 (5 bases). Germline loops: CDR1 DFQATT, CDR2 SNEGSKA (reference sequence). The V gene lost 7 bases and the J gene lost 2 bases, with 12 bases spanning the gap. The CDR3 is 13 residues long.

The chain recombines TRBV7-9 with TRBJ2-7; 9 nucleotides align to TRBD1. Trimming removed 6 bases from V and 0 bases from J; junction bases left unmatched: 9. In germline, CDR1 is SEHNR, CDR2 FQNEAQ (reference sequence). The CDR3 runs 16 residues. CDR3 DNA: TGTGCCAGCAGATCCCAAGGGACAGGGAACTCCTACGAGCAGTACTTC. This encodes CASRSQGTGNSYEQYF.

A few counts support this clonotype. The DNA for the CDR3 is TGTGCCAGCACCGGGACAGGCAGTTCCTACGAGCAGTACTTC. Encoded protein: CASTGTGSSYEQYF. The chain combines TRBV3-1 with TRBJ2-7; 8 bases map to TRBD1. This CDR3 contains 14 residues. Germline V gives CDR1 LGHDT, CDR2 YNNKEL (reference sequence). The ends lost 7 bases at V and 1 base at J; junction bases unmatched: 6.

The J gene is TRBJ2-4, the V gene TRBV4-1; a weak D match, TRBD2 (6 bases). The CDR3 runs to 15 residues. Trimming took off 4 bases at V and 4 bases at J, with 14 bases between the two ends. In germline, CDR1 is MGHRA, CDR2 YSYEKL. The CDR3 reads CASSPVMRGKNIQYF. CDR3 coding DNA: TGCGCCAGCAGCCCTGTAATGCGGGGAAAAAACATTCAGTACTTC.

This chain joins TRBV28 and TRBJ2-1; D may match TRBD1 or TRBD2 (5 bases each). Per the germline V gene, CDR1 is MDHEN and CDR2 is SYDVKM. CDR3 size: 12 residues. The germline V and J ends were trimmed by 4 bases and 7 bases, with 8 bases remaining between them. CDR3 DNA sequence: TGTGCCAGCAGTTACGAGGGGAATGAGCAGTTCTTC. The encoded protein is CASSYEGNEQFF.